This passage covers 17 T cell receptor beta chains from one sample sequenced in a study of CD8 T cells in Susac syndrome. A quantity of roughly 0.5 to 1 ug RNA underwent reverse transcription using random hexamers. Each CDR3 protein gets one entry after TCRdb re-called the immunoSEQ multiplex PCR reads with MiXCR. This sample carries about 83,000 distinct CDR3 sequences, 95% to 97% of them seen once, and the ten largest clones take 0.4% to 0.45%. The sample consisted of CD8+ T cells from PBMCs. The receptors stem from a human donor with Susac syndrome.

This clonotype is a singleton in its sample. V usage is TRBV5-1 and J usage is TRBJ1-1, with unresolved D. V dropped 2 bases and J dropped 0 bases, with 8 bases sitting between them. Germline-derived CDR1 and CDR2 are SGHRS and YFSETQ. The CDR3 length is 14 residues. CDR3 protein: CASSFLDLNTEAFF. DNA for the CDR3: TGCGCCAGCAGCTTTCTAGACTTGAACACTGAAGCTTTCTTT.

V usage is TRBV6-5 and J usage is TRBJ1-1; D remains unclear. Trimming took 2 bases from V and 1 from J, leaving 8 bases between them. In germline, CDR1 is MNHEY, CDR2 SVGAGI. The CDR3 sequence is 14 residues long. Here the CDR3 DNA reads TGTGCCAGCAGTTACCCGGATCCGAACACTGAAGCTTTCTTT. Its translation is CASSYPDPNTEAFF.

V and J are TRBV5-4 and TRBJ2-1; 10 bases are shared with TRBD2. CDR3 size: 13 residues. Germline V lookup: CDR1 SGHNT, CDR2 YYREEE (reference sequence). This CDR3 is CAAGTSAYNEQFF. The CDR3 coding sequence is TGTGCAGCCGGGACTAGCGCTTACAATGAGCAGTTCTTC.

This chain links TRBV29-1 with TRBJ2-3, with D maybe TRBD1 (6 bases). Germline CDR1 reads SQVTM; CDR2 reads ANQGSEA. The CDR3 is made up of 14 amino acids. V shed 5 bases and J shed 1 base, with 13 bases lying between them. The CDR3 nucleotides are TGCAGCGTTACCGGGACATTGGGCACAGATACGCAGTATTTT. Amino acid sequence: CSVTGTLGTDTQYF.

The chain uses TRBV19 and TRBJ2-1; D is ambiguous. Per germline, CDR1 LNHDA and CDR2 SQIVND (reference sequence). The CDR3 has 14 amino acids. Trimming removed 6 bases at V and 5 bases at J, with 14 bases between. The CDR3: CASRIYPSHNEQFF. The CDR3 region has the DNA TGTGCCAGTAGGATATATCCCAGCCACAATGAGCAGTTCTTC.

This chain joins TRBV27 and TRBJ1-2; D ambiguous. V dropped 6 bases and J dropped 6 bases, with 11 bases sitting between them. This CDR3 is built from 12 residues. CDR1 is MNHEY and CDR2 is SMNVEV in the germline V gene (reference sequence). Written as DNA, the CDR3 is TGTGCCAGCAGCCAAGGGCGGGATGGCTACACCTTC. Its protein is CASSQGRDGYTF.

The rearrangement uses TRBV4-3 and TRBJ2-1; D is possibly TRBD1 or TRBD2 (5 bases each). V was cut by 0 bases and J by 0 bases, with 12 bases left in between. This CDR3 spans 17 amino acids. From germline, CDR1 is LGHNA and CDR2 YSLEER. As DNA, the CDR3 is TGCGCCAGCAGCCAAGAGTGGGACGGTAGCTCCTACAATGAGCAGTTCTTC. Protein: CASSQEWDGSSYNEQFF.

This rearrangement joins TRBV20-1 to TRBJ1-6; 7 bases align to TRBD1. After removal of 2 bases from V and 7 bases from J, the junction contained 5 bases not matched to a gene. This CDR3 region has 14 residues. Germline loops: CDR1 DFQATT, CDR2 SNEGSKA (reference sequence). The CDR3 nucleotides read TGCAGTGCTAGACGGACAGGTCGAAATTCACCCCTCCACTTT. This codes for CSARRTGRNSPLHF.

The rearrangement links TRBV13 to TRBJ2-1; 7 nucleotides line up with TRBD1. The CDR3 contains 15 residues. J lost 4 bases, V lost 5 bases, and 8 bases had no gene match. CDR1 is PRHDT, CDR2 FYEKMQ, per germline (reference sequence). Written as DNA, the CDR3 is TGTGCCAGCAGCCCAGACAGGGAAGGGTACAATGAGCAGTTCTTC. It specifies CASSPDREGYNEQFF.

The rearrangement uses TRBV2 and TRBJ1-1; TRBD1 aligns across 7 bases. Trimming removed 8 bases from V and 0 bases from J; junction bases left unmatched: 3. Germline CDR1 is SNHLY and CDR2 is FYNNEI. The CDR3 spans 13 residues. The CDR3 region has the DNA TGTGCCAGCCCGGGACAGATGAACACTGAAGCTTTCTTT. It encodes CASPGQMNTEAFF.

This chain links TRBV7-9 with TRBJ2-7, with a tentative D call TRBD1 (6 bases). CDR3 length: 14 residues. CDR1 and CDR2 (germline): SEHNR, FQNEAQ (reference sequence). V lost 3 bases and J 6 bases, leaving 15 bases between the germline ends. The CDR3 DNA follows: TGTGCCAGCAGCTTTCGGACAGCGAGGGGCGAGCAGTACTTC. Its translation is CASSFRTARGEQYF.

V and J are TRBV2 and TRBJ1-1; 7 nucleotides line up with TRBD1. V was clipped by 6 bases and J by 10 bases; unmatched bases: 2. This CDR3 region has 10 residues. Per germline, CDR1 SNHLY and CDR2 FYNNEI. The CDR3 is CASRGDRAFF. CDR3 bases: TGTGCCAGCAGGGGGGACAGAGCTTTCTTT.

The chain employs TRBV4-3 and TRBJ1-2; D might be TRBD1 (5 bases). This CDR3 region has 15 residues. The germline V gene has CDR1 LGHNA and CDR2 YSLEER. Trimming stripped 0 bases from V and 7 bases from J, with 15 bases between. The CDR3 loop reads CASSQDVEGAGGYTF. The CDR3 DNA reads TGCGCCAGCAGCCAAGATGTTGAAGGGGCTGGTGGCTACACCTTC.

The chain links TRBV25-1 to TRBJ2-5, with D possibly called TRBD1 or TRBD2 (6 bases each). Germline CDR1 MGHDK, CDR2 SYGVNS. The CDR3 sequence is 13 residues long. V dropped 1 base and J dropped 5 bases, with 8 bases sitting between them. The CDR3: CASSEWRGETQYF. The CDR3 bases are TGTGCCAGCAGTGAATGGAGGGGGGAGACCCAGTACTTC. Drawing the rest from reference TRBV25-1 and TRBJ2-5, the complete variable domain is EADIYQTPRYLVIGTGKKITLECSQTMGHDKMYWYQQDPGMELHLIHYSYGVNSTEKGDLSSESTVSRIRTEHFPLTLESARPSHTSQYLCASSEWRGETQYFGPGTRLLVL.

The chain has TRBV27 and TRBJ2-5; 14 nucleotides align to TRBD2. J was trimmed by 4 bases and V by 6 bases; bases with no gene match: 4. Per the germline V gene, CDR1 is MNHEY and CDR2 is SMNVEV (reference sequence). The CDR3 consists of 15 residues. This chain's CDR3 is CASRVGTSGRETQYF. DNA of the CDR3: TGTGCCAGCAGGGTGGGGACTAGCGGGAGAGAGACCCAGTACTTC.

The chain uses TRBV9 and TRBJ2-3; D may be TRBD1 (5 bases). V was shortened by 0 bases and J by 2 bases, with 10 bases between the two germline ends. This CDR3 region has 15 residues. Germline V CDR1 and CDR2: SGDLS, YYNGEE. CDR3 region: CASSVASRVTDTQYF. The CDR3 coding sequence is TGTGCCAGCAGCGTAGCTTCCAGGGTCACAGATACGCAGTATTTT.

The chain uses TRBV30 and TRBJ2-5, with 7 bases that match TRBD1. The V gene end was trimmed by 2 bases and the J gene end by 0 bases; junction bases not matched to a gene: 12. The CDR3 is 17 amino acids. Per germline, CDR1 GTSNPN and CDR2 SVGIG (reference sequence). Written as DNA, the CDR3 is TGTGCCTGGAGTCCACCTTCCGGACAGGTTGACCAAGAGACCCAGTACTTC. Amino acid sequence: CAWSPPSGQVDQETQYF.